This entry is about one T cell receptor beta chain. Those enrolled in Seattle joined during active infection and were followed longitudinally afterward. These data come from a study of blood T cell repertoires in COVID-19. Study as a whole: Some COVID-19 samples were acute and others convalescent; all came from the United States, Italy and Spain. Nucleic acid was either cDNA or gDNA, and it came from T cells, B-cell-depleted T cells, or PBMCs.

Germline V CDR1 and CDR2: KGHSH, LQKENI. The V gene end was trimmed by 0 bases and the J gene end by 6 bases; junction bases not matched to a gene: 7. The CDR3 runs 16 residues. Authors' processing steps: Estimation of nucleated cell counts relied on the amplification of reference gene primers. This table comes from immunoSEQ multiplex PCR, and its TCRdb copy is limited to in-frame clones, with some not included. The DNA was the basis for D and trimming; V, J and clone size are from that table. The sample includes approximately 120,000 clones, 74% of them seen just once. The source is a man older than 75 with COVID-19, enrolled during active disease. The V and J genes are TRBV18 and TRBJ1-5, with 8 bases fitting TRBD1. The sample comprised peripheral blood. The CDR3 protein is CASSPPGQEMSQPQHF. The CDR3 nucleotides are TGTGCCAGCTCACCACCGGGACAGGAGATGAGTCAGCCCCAGCATTTT.